What follows describes a single T cell receptor (beta chain). The repertoire was sequenced with immunoSEQ multiplex PCR; TCRdb's copy has only in-frame clones and lacks some. The table lists roughly 190,000 clones, 93% of them singletons. The CDR3 covers 14 residues. Germline CDR1 and CDR2: LGHDT and YNNKEL (reference sequence). The germline V and J ends were trimmed by 0 bases and 9 bases, with 12 bases remaining between them. This entry belongs to a study of T cell responses to AZD1222 COVID-19 vaccine. The specimen comprised peripheral blood, sampled on day 0 of AZD1222 vaccination. This receptor was taken from an adult in good health. The V and J genes are TRBV3-1 (or the pseudogene TRBV3-2) and TRBJ2-1; D gene ambiguous. This chain's CDR3 is CASSQEVLVGEQFF. CDR3 in DNA: TGTGCCAGCAGCCAAGAAGTTCTAGTAGGTGAGCAGTTCTTC.